Reported below is one T cell receptor beta chain. This clonotype has a count of ten or more. No cognate antigen has been identified for it. Within one base of it there is no much larger clone, and no base qualities were kept. From its cysteine to its phenylalanine, the CDR3 spans 14 amino acids. Of all the DNA, just the CDR3 is kept, 42 bases in frame from base 1. Trimming removed 6 bases from V and 1 base from J, leaving 13 bases between the germline ends. Sequences WSHSY (CDR1) and SAAADI (CDR2) are obtained from the germline V gene. This specimen comes from a study of regulatory T cells in long-lasting Graves disease (TCRdb year 2021). The study in broad terms: In the newly diagnosed Graves' disease group, patients had been taking antithyroid drugs for less than 3 months. Peripheral blood TCR sequencing and RNA sequencing compared persistent Graves' disease patients with newly diagnosed Graves' disease patients. The study was conducted in China and was registered as a clinical trial. A total of around 35 samples underwent TCR sequencing, from about 13 patients with persistent Graves' disease and 20 or so patients with newly diagnosed Graves' disease.

Library preparation employed multiplex PCR. TCRdb shows the sequencer as Illumina HiSeq 4000. iRepertoire HTBI primers and Arm-PCR amplification of CDR3 regions were used to construct TCR beta libraries. Gel purification was performed on PCR products prior to sequencing. Turning to the authors' computational methods: Gene usage analysis of CDR3 amino acid clonotypes used the 60 to 80 TRBV and about 14 TRBJ segments found across samples. COPE and FqMerger were used to merge the filtered high-quality paired reads into contigs. BLAST was used to align contigs to IMGT TRBV, TRBD and TRBJ reference genes, and CDR3 was defined according to IMGT. Clonotypes above 0.1% frequency were classified as highly expanded clones. Repertoire diversity was measured by Shannon entropy, and V-J evenness by the Gini coefficient. A clonotype found in more than one individual was treated as public. The public reads were reprocessed in TCRdb via fastp at Q25 and MiXCR, keeping in-frame beta chains. Rows with one shared CDR3 protein collapse into an entry with the most common genes and DNA. TCRdb, not the authors, supplied the V and J calls. This sample is represented by more than 450,000 distinct CDR3 sequences; around 11% of them were singletons. The ten largest clones take up about 8.9% of the sample.

What the research found in general, with its limitations: Sequencing and analysis were restricted to the TCR beta chain. A larger number of public clonotypes was shared among persistent patients (more than 2,500) than among newly diagnosed patients (more than 850). Only peripheral blood was studied, because thyroid tissue, the primary lesion, was inaccessible. Preferential use of TRBV28, TRBJ1-2 and TRBJ2-5 was observed in persistent disease, whereas TRBV20-1 and TRBJ2-1 were favored in newly diagnosed disease. The small sample size was acknowledged by the authors as a limitation that may reduce accuracy. Compared with newly diagnosed patients, patients with persistent Graves' disease had lower TCR Shannon entropy and fewer highly expanded clones, which suggests clonal expansion.

Interpreted using the paper, the time point label stands for: newly diagnosed GD, antithyroid drugs for less than 3 months. For both TCR sequencing and RNA sequencing, RNA was extracted from PBMCs in TRIzol. Graves' disease was diagnosed according to American Thyroid Association guidelines. Patients were recruited from an endocrinology department in Xi'an, China. Each patient gave approximately 8.8 milliliters of peripheral blood, collected in an EDTA anticoagulant tube. PBMCs were isolated by Ficoll Paque Plus density gradient separation without further T cell sorting. An Agilent 2100 Bioanalyzer and agarose gel were used to check RNA quality, and a NanoDrop 2000 was used to measure RNA concentration. This sample was shared with a second study, whose subject was T cells in Graves' hyperthyroidism and ophthalmopathy. According to the second study: Graves' hyperthyroidism was defined as stable when no progression to ophthalmopathy occurred over 18 months of follow-up. Hyperthyroidism patients were aged 18 to 65 years and newly diagnosed, with disease duration of less than 2 months. Exclusion was applied to patients with uncontrolled infections, other autoimmune diseases, pregnancy or lactation. Diagnoses were established on the basis of clinical symptoms, serum thyroxine and TRAb, thyroid ultrasound, and orbital computed tomography. The TCR CDR3 was subjected to a first round of RT-PCR using the HTBI primer set and the Qiagen OneStep RT-PCR kit. Most expanded thyroid clonotypes (frequency above 0.001) were also detected in blood, suggesting blood repertoires may reflect thyroid immune responses. A 13 V-J signature model separated ophthalmopathy from stable hyperthyroidism, with nearly 90% sensitivity and roughly 81% specificity in cross-validation and 80%/75% in testing. In validation, the model predicted progression to ophthalmopathy with approximately 71% sensitivity and around 72% specificity, a median of about six months before onset. To identify TCR V-J signatures that set the groups apart, the researchers used a discovery cohort of 100 or so patients, made up of 43 with Graves' ophthalmopathy and 55 to 65 with stable Graves' hyperthyroidism. Prospective prediction of ophthalmopathy was tested in an independent validation cohort of 18 to 20 hyperthyroidism patients and some 17 patients who later progressed to ophthalmopathy. For training and testing, the approximately 97 patients in the discovery cohort were randomly divided in a 7:3 ratio. The study also compared thyroid tissue and blood T-cell repertoires from a handful of Graves' hyperthyroidism patients. After blood sampling, hyperthyroidism patients were treated with methimazole at a starting dose of 30 mg daily, and ophthalmopathy patients were treated with high-dose intravenous methylprednisolone. The libraries were constructed in a second round of multiplex PCR and then size-selected and purified. Sequencing of the libraries was done on an Illumina HiSeq2000 using paired-end 100 bp reads. SOAPnuke was used to process the raw data, removing reads that contained adapters or uncalled bases, had a mean Phred below 15, or lacked an exact match to the constant primer or identifier. High-quality paired reads were merged with COPE v1.2.5, and unique nucleotide sequences were defined as clonotypes. MiTCR v1.1 was used to align the clonotypes against IMGT TRBV, TRBD and TRBJ reference segments. Analysis was restricted to V-J combinations with a frequency above 0.0001, which covered roughly 99% of repertoires. A TCS score was defined as the ratio of F50 (clonal expansion) to E x V (chaos), with BLOSUM62-based TCRdist applied between CDR3 peptides within each V-J. Welch's t-statistics and random forest reduced 450 to 600 V-J features to roughly 13, which were used in a naive Bayes classifier (R e1071). Sample size was not statistically predetermined, and blinding of investigators to group allocation was not performed. According to the paper, TCR Vbeta CDR3 sequencing was carried out on some 140 peripheral blood samples, which came from over 40 ophthalmopathy, around 75 hyperthyroidism and some 17 progressor patients.

This clonotype was sampled from a woman in her twenties or thirties with Graves disease. Donor details come from another sample of the same person, matched by shared clones. The sequence is built from TRBV10-2 and TRBJ2-7; TRBD2 could be the D gene, as 6 bases match. The sample consisted of peripheral blood mononuclear cells (PBMCs), taken at new diagnosis, from a patient treated with antithyroid drugs. CDR3 reads: CASREPGTSYEQYF. The DNA sequence reads TGCGCCAGCAGAGAACCCGGGACTTCCTACGAGCAGTACTTC.